The 21 T cell receptor beta chains reported below all come from one sample, sequenced in a study of CD8+ T cells in alopecia areata. Specified treatment: oral pan-JAK inhibitor, 5-10 mg twice daily. In each case, RNA was isolated and then reverse transcribed into cDNA as the sequencing template. This table comes from immunoSEQ multiplex PCR, and its TCRdb copy is limited to in-frame clones, with some not included. The sample shows 120,000 or so clones, approximately 59% of them seen only once. The sequences come from CD8+ T cells sorted from blood, collected at week 4, from a patient treated with tofacitinib. These receptors all stem from a human donor with alopecia areata.

The gene calls are TRBV5-1 and TRBJ2-3; 8 nucleotides agree with TRBD2. This CDR3 is 16 amino acids long. The ends lost 0 bases at V and 2 bases at J; junction bases unmatched: 5. Germline V gene lookup returns CDR1 SGHRS and CDR2 YFSETQ. CDR3 bases: TGCGCCAGCAGCTTGGGGCCGGGGGGGCCCACAGATACGCAGTATTTT. It is translated as CASSLGPGGPTDTQYF. The full variable domain, in which reference TRBV5-1 and TRBJ2-3 provide the parts outside the CDR3, is KAGVTQTPRYLIKTRGQQVTLSCSPISGHRSVSWYQQTPGQGLQFLFEYFSETQRNKGNFPGRFSGRQFSNSRSEMNVSTLELGDSALYLCASSLGPGGPTDTQYFGPGTRLTVL.

This chain connects TRBV5-1 to TRBJ2-5; 9 bases are shared with TRBD2. The CDR3 length is 14 residues. Germline trimming cut 0 bases from V and 4 bases from J; bases unmatched to any gene: 1. Germline V gene data show CDR1 as SGHRS and CDR2 as YFSETQ. The CDR3 here is CASSLGTSVETQYF. In nucleotides, the CDR3 is TGCGCCAGCAGCTTGGGGACTAGCGTAGAGACCCAGTACTTC.

V and J are TRBV15 and TRBJ2-6; TRBD1 matches at 8 bases. Germline V gives CDR1 LNHNV, CDR2 YYDKDF (reference sequence). The CDR3 has 19 amino acids. The junction had 11 bases not matched to a gene; V was cut back by 3 bases and J by 1 base. CDR3 region: CATSRGQELPSSGANVLTF. The CDR3 bases are TGTGCCACCAGCAGGGGACAGGAGCTTCCCTCATCTGGGGCCAACGTCCTGACTTTC.

This clone was seen a handful of times. The chain recombines TRBV6-4 with TRBJ2-1, with 10 nucleotides matching TRBD2. Germline CDR1 reads MRHNA; CDR2 reads SNTAGT. The CDR3 extends over 16 amino acids. V was pared by 3 bases and J by 6 bases, with 8 bases of the junction left unmatched. The DNA of the CDR3 is TGTGCCAGCAGTGAGTCTAGCGGGGGTGGGACCAATGAGCAGTTCTTC. This gives the protein CASSESSGGGTNEQFF.

The CDR3 loop is CASSFPSQGLYGTGELFF. The CDR3 DNA follows: TGTGCCAGCAGCTTCCCGTCCCAGGGACTCTATGGAACCGGGGAGCTGTTTTTT. This chain uses TRBV4-2 with TRBJ2-2; a possible D gene is TRBD2 (6 bases). Germline V lookup: CDR1 LGHNA, CDR2 YNFKEQ. Trimming pared 5 bases from V and 5 bases from J, leaving 24 bases between. The CDR3 is 18 residues long.

This chain links TRBV9 with TRBJ1-2; no firm D call. The CDR3 is 15 residues long. The V end was cut by 0 bases, the J end by 0 bases, with 9 bases between. Germline assignment: CDR1 SGDLS and CDR2 YYNGEE. The CDR3 here is CASSVVADSNYGYTF. CDR3 nucleotide sequence: TGTGCCAGCAGCGTAGTAGCAGATTCTAACTATGGCTACACCTTC.

V and J are TRBV30 and TRBJ2-3; D not certain. V dropped 0 bases and J dropped 3 bases, with 1 base sitting between them. Looked up from germline, CDR1 is GTSNPN and CDR2 is SVGIG (reference sequence). CDR3 length equals 11 residues. The CDR3 sequence is CAWSVTDTQYF. The CDR3 nucleotides are TGTGCCTGGAGTGTTACAGATACGCAGTATTTT.

The gene calls are TRBV30 and TRBJ2-7, with D uncertain. CDR3 length: 13 amino acids. The V and J ends lost 5 bases and 3 bases respectively, with 14 bases between them. Germline V lookup: CDR1 GTSNPN, CDR2 SVGIG (reference sequence). CDR3 nucleotide sequence: TGTGCCTGGTCAAAGGACGGTTACTACGAGCAGTACTTC. Protein product: CAWSKDGYYEQYF.

This clone came up a few times. The CDR3 sequence is CSVVPPQADEQFF. The CDR3 region has the DNA TGCAGCGTTGTTCCACCCCAGGCCGATGAGCAGTTCTTC. The rearrangement uses TRBV29-1 and TRBJ2-1; D ambiguous. This CDR3 spans 13 amino acids. Germline loops: CDR1 SQVTM, CDR2 ANQGSEA. Trimming pared 4 bases from V and 8 bases from J, leaving 15 bases between.

This chain uses TRBV30 with TRBJ1-5, with no clear D. From germline, CDR1 is GTSNPN and CDR2 SVGIG (reference sequence). This CDR3 has 14 residues. The V and J ends lost 0 bases and 3 bases respectively, with 9 bases between them. As DNA, the CDR3 is TGTGCCTGGAGTGTTTATAGCGACAATCAGCCCCAGCATTTT. Translated, it gives CAWSVYSDNQPQHF.

This chain connects TRBV29-1 to TRBJ1-2; no clear D. This CDR3 spans 10 amino acids. The V gene lost 6 bases and the J gene lost 0 bases, with 2 bases spanning the gap. The germline gives CDR1 SQVTM, CDR2 ANQGSEA. The CDR3 reads CSVPNYGYTF. For the CDR3, the DNA is TGCAGCGTCCCTAACTATGGCTACACCTTC.

This clone has just a few counts. V usage is TRBV30 and J usage is TRBJ1-2; D is perhaps TRBD1 (5 bases). Germline V gene lookup returns CDR1 GTSNPN and CDR2 SVGIG (reference sequence). This CDR3 is built from 12 residues. Trimming removed 7 bases from V and 3 bases from J, with 12 bases in between. CDR3: CASWDGHYGYTF. In nucleotides, the CDR3 is TGTGCCTCCTGGGACGGGCACTATGGCTACACCTTC.

This clone was picked up a small number of times. This chain uses TRBV6-5 with TRBJ1-4; D is ambiguous. CDR3 length: 11 residues. The germline V and J ends were trimmed by 8 bases and 7 bases, with 8 bases remaining between them. In germline, CDR1 is MNHEY, CDR2 SVGAGI. The CDR3 coding sequence is TGTGCCAGCGGGTGGGGTGAAAAACTGTTTTTT. It codes for CASGWGEKLFF.

In DNA form, the CDR3 reads TGTGCCAGCAGCGAAAACAGGGTACACAATGAGCAGTTCTTC. Translating it yields CASSENRVHNEQFF. V gene TRBV6-5 combines with J gene TRBJ2-1, with D perhaps matching TRBD1 (6 bases). CDR3 length: 14 amino acids. Germline CDR1 reads MNHEY; CDR2 reads SVGAGI. V was clipped by 6 bases and J by 5 bases, with 14 bases between them.

V gene TRBV5-6 combines with J gene TRBJ2-5, with 8 bases aligning to TRBD1. The CDR3 loop spans 13 amino acids. V was pared by 3 bases and J by 5 bases, with 3 bases of the junction left unmatched. CDR1 SGHDT and CDR2 YYEEEE come from the germline V gene. The chain's CDR3 is CASSSGGAETQYF. The CDR3 bases are TGTGCCAGCAGCTCAGGGGGCGCGGAGACCCAGTACTTC.

The rearrangement links TRBV30 to TRBJ1-1; 10 bases line up with TRBD1. The CDR3 is made up of 14 amino acids. From germline, CDR1 is GTSNPN and CDR2 SVGIG (reference sequence). The trim removed 7 bases at V and 7 bases at J, leaving 12 bases unmatched. For the CDR3, the DNA is TGTGCCTCGAATCCGGGACAGGGGTTCGGTGAAGCTTTCTTT. Translating it yields CASNPGQGFGEAFF.

The V and J genes are TRBV7-3 and TRBJ2-3, with D maybe TRBD2 (5 bases). The germline gives CDR1 SGHTA, CDR2 FQGTGA. This CDR3 is 15 amino acids long. V lost 2 bases and J lost 2, with 11 bases in between. The CDR3 nucleotides read TGTGCCAGCAGCTTAGTAGGAGGAGCCACAGATACGCAGTATTTT. This codes for CASSLVGGATDTQYF.

V and J are TRBV7-9 and TRBJ1-1; TRBD1 is a possible D gene (5 bases). The CDR3 covers 15 residues. V dropped 1 base and J dropped 0 bases, with 9 bases sitting between them. In germline, CDR1 is SEHNR, CDR2 FQNEAQ (reference sequence). CDR3 loop: CASSLGRGMNTEAFF. Written as DNA, the CDR3 is TGTGCCAGCAGCTTAGGACGGGGCATGAACACTGAAGCTTTCTTT.

V gene TRBV7-2 combines with J gene TRBJ2-7; 10 nucleotides match TRBD1. CDR1 and CDR2 (germline): SGHTA, FQGNSA. V lost 2 bases, J lost 0 bases, and 4 bases stayed unmatched. The CDR3 runs to 16 residues. The CDR3 DNA reads as TGTGCCAGCAGCTTACCCTGGGACAGGGGCTCCTACGAGCAGTACTTC. Its translation: CASSLPWDRGSYEQYF.

The chain is built from TRBV4-1 and TRBJ1-2, with no clear D. The CDR3 runs 12 residues. Germline V gene data show CDR1 as MGHRA and CDR2 as YSYEKL. The germline V and J ends were trimmed by 0 bases and 7 bases, with 6 bases remaining between them. The chain's CDR3 is CASSQDRVGYTF. For the CDR3, the DNA is TGCGCCAGCAGCCAAGATCGCGTTGGCTACACCTTC.

The rearrangement links TRBV4-3 to TRBJ2-2; D not resolved. Between the trimmed V and J ends, which lost 4 bases and 10 bases, there was a span of 13 bases. The CDR3 spans 13 residues. Germline V lookup: CDR1 LGHNA, CDR2 YSLEER. CDR3 nucleotides: TGCGCCAGCAGCCTGCCCCCCGAGCCGGAGCTGTTTTTT. It translates to CASSLPPEPELFF.